The 10 T cell receptor beta chains presented below share a single source sample, sequenced in a study of cytomegalovirus exposure and HLA in healthy donors. The PCR ran on 60 Vbeta and 13 Jbeta primers. Data came from immunoSEQ multiplex PCR; TCRdb stores just in-frame clones and leaves some out. The sample holds over 150,000 clones, under 80% seen once. Sequenced sample: PBMCs. All receptors derive from a man aged 40-50 years in good health and CMV-seronegative.

Comments on this clone: The sample carries other DNA sequences with the same CDR3. This chain joins TRBV5-6 and TRBJ1-5; D remains unclear. This CDR3 has 12 amino acids. CDR1 is SGHDT, CDR2 YYEEEE, per germline. V was shortened by 2 bases and J by 6 bases, with 6 bases between the two germline ends. CDR3 loop: CASSLGVQPQHF. The CDR3 DNA reads as TGTGCCAGCAGCTTAGGAGTTCAGCCCCAGCATTTT.

CDR3 sequence: CASSDTGRGARNEQFF. Here the CDR3 DNA reads TGTGCCAGCAGTGATACGGGGCGGGGGGCACGCAATGAGCAGTTCTTC. The V gene is TRBV6-1, the J gene TRBJ2-1; TRBD2 agrees at 8 bases. The germline gives CDR1 MNHNS, CDR2 SASEGT. Trimming at V came to 3 bases and at J to 6 bases, leaving 10 bases not matched to a gene. The CDR3 is 16 amino acids.

J is TRBJ2-5 and V is TRBV5-1; D not certain. The J call may be in error: the DNA end matches TRBJ2-7 better. Germline V CDR1 and CDR2: SGHRS, YFSETQ. This CDR3 region has 14 residues. The CDR3 bases are TGCGCCAGCAGCCCCAGAGATCTAGTTAGCGAGCAGTACTTC. Protein product: CASSPRDLVSEQYF.

The chain uses TRBV21-1 and TRBJ2-7; the DNA was not used to check the table's D call, TRBD2. TRBV21-1 is a pseudogene segment. This CDR3 is built from 15 residues. The CDR3 coding sequence is TGTGCCAGCAGCAAAGGAGGGCAGAGCTCCTACGAGCAGTACTTC. Protein product: CASSKGGQSSYEQYF.

Here the CDR3 reads CASSLGDRPYNEQFF. In DNA form, the CDR3 reads TGTGCCAGCAGCCTCGGGGACAGACCCTACAATGAGCAGTTCTTC. The V call is TRBV9, the J call TRBJ2-1; 7 bases are a match to TRBD1. The CDR3 totals 15 residues. Losses at the gene ends were 4 bases for V and 2 bases for J; bases not matched to a gene: 6. Germline CDR1 and CDR2: SGDLS and YYNGEE.

This clone showed up just once. The chain uses TRBV2 and TRBJ2-5; 9 bases match TRBD1. The CDR3 spans 13 residues. The V and J ends lost 9 bases and 2 bases, in that order; junction bases with no gene match: 4. The germline V gene encodes CDR1 SNHLY and CDR2 FYNNEI. The DNA for the CDR3 is TGTGCCAGACAGGGGGCTATTCAAGAGACCCAGTACTTC. It specifies CARQGAIQETQYF.

V usage is TRBV30 and J usage is TRBJ2-7, with 8 bases aligning to TRBD1. Trimming removed 7 bases from V and 2 bases from J; junction bases left unmatched: 7. The CDR3 extends over 13 amino acids. Germline V CDR1 and CDR2: GTSNPN, SVGIG (reference sequence). The CDR3 region is CASGQGNPYEQYF. CDR3 DNA sequence: TGTGCCTCAGGACAGGGCAATCCCTACGAGCAGTACTTC. Filled out from reference TRBV30 and TRBJ2-7, the complete variable domain reads SQTIHQWPATLVQPVGSPLSLECTVEGTSNPNLYWYRQAAGRGLQLLFYSVGIGQISSEVPQNLSASRPQDRQFILSSKKLLLSDSGFYLCASGQGNPYEQYFGPGTRLTVT.

The chain links TRBV5-6 to TRBJ1-2, with D possibly TRBD1 on 6 matching bases. Germline V gives CDR1 SGHDT, CDR2 YYEEEE. The CDR3 length is 15 residues. Trimming pared 5 bases from V and 1 base from J, leaving 15 bases between. The CDR3 bases are TGTGCCAGCAGGTGGGGGCAGGGAATTAACTATGGCTACACCTTC. It is translated as CASRWGQGINYGYTF.

The V call is TRBV7-3, the J call TRBJ2-1; 12 nucleotides line up with TRBD2. Trimming cost V 6 bases and J 3 bases; bases outside gene matches: 3. The CDR3 is made up of 15 amino acids. Per germline, CDR1 SGHTA and CDR2 FQGTGA. The CDR3 spells CASSILAGGYNEQFF. The CDR3 DNA reads TGTGCCAGCAGTATACTAGCGGGGGGCTACAATGAGCAGTTCTTC.

The chain combines TRBV9 with TRBJ2-2; 8 bases line up with TRBD1. Trimming at V came to 4 bases and at J to 4 bases, leaving 6 bases not matched to a gene. The CDR3 extends over 15 amino acids. Per germline, CDR1 SGDLS and CDR2 YYNGEE. The CDR3 DNA reads TGTGCCAGCAGCTTTCGGGACAGGTTCACCGGGGAGCTGTTTTTT. It codes for CASSFRDRFTGELFF. Full variable domain (rest looked up from reference TRBV9 and TRBJ2-2): DSGVTQTPKHLITATGQRVTLRCSPRSGDLSVYWYQQSLDQGLQFLIQYYNGEERAKGNILERFSAQQFPDLHSELNLSSLELGDSALYFCASSFRDRFTGELFFGEGSRLTVL.